These 5 T cell receptor beta chains were all obtained from the same sample, sequenced in a study of CXCR3-negative and CXCR3-positive naive CD8 T cells. General study results and limits: CXCR3-positive naive cells carried more hydrophobic TRB CDR3s than CXCR3-negative naive cells did.

Their target antigens are unknown. The libraries of TRB cDNA were prepared using 5' RACE with UMI labels. TCRdb reworked the 5' RACE reads into one entry per CDR3 protein, no DNA. The table for this sample gives approximately 59,000 distinct CDR3 sequences. The sample comprised naive CXCR3+ CD8+ T cells from blood. Subset indicated: CD45RO-CCR7+CD27+CD95- naive CD8+ T cells expressing CXCR3 (TNR3+). These receptors came from a human donor in good health. Some clones in this sample may be carry-over from other donors' samples.

V is TRBV12-3 or TRBV12-4 and J is TRBJ1-5. The CDR3 sequence is 14 residues long. This CDR3 is CASGFGRSNQPQHF.

J is TRBJ2-3 and V is TRBV7-6. Germline CDR1 and CDR2: SGHVS and FNYEAQ. This CDR3 comprises 13 residues. CDR3 sequence: CASSILRFDTQYF.

V gene TRBV6-5 combines with J gene TRBJ2-5; absent DNA, TCRdb's TRBD1 call cannot be checked. CDR3 length equals 17 residues. Per germline, CDR1 MNHEY and CDR2 SVGAGI. The CDR3 sequence: CASSRPVRGGIQETQYF.

CDR3 region: CSVVYGFDGDTQYF. The chain has TRBV29-1 and TRBJ2-3. This CDR3 has 14 residues. Germline V lookup: CDR1 SQVTM, CDR2 ANQGSEA.

This sequence joins TRBV20-1 and TRBJ2-5. The CDR3 totals 14 residues. CDR1 and CDR2 (germline): DFQATT, SNEGSKA (reference sequence). The CDR3 reads CSARDTSVGETQYF.